This entry describes one T cell receptor (beta chain). Antigen: not known. TCRalpha and TCRbeta libraries used 5'RACE with constant-segment primers and UMIs. TCRdb re-derived calls from the 5' RACE reads in MiXCR, one entry per CDR3 protein. The table lists some 450,000 distinct CDR3 sequences, around 18% of them singletons, with more than 8% in the top ten. The entry originates in a study of T-cell memory formation after mild COVID-19. Study-level information: Clusters of TCRs were largely donor specific.

Looked up from germline, CDR1 is SGHRS and CDR2 is YFSETQ. J lost 2 bases, V lost 0 bases, and 2 bases had no gene match. The CDR3 is made up of 15 amino acids. Whole-study findings and limits: Cross-reactive memory apparently joined, as some responding clones appeared in pre-infection memory.

The sequence came from an adult woman who had mild COVID-19 (a few samples of this study predate the infection). Cell type and time point are not known. This chain links TRBV5-1 with TRBJ2-4; the match to TRBD1 covers 7 bases. The sequenced material came from PBMCs or a T cell subset sorted from them (not recorded which). CDR3 region: CASSLGQGTKNIQYF. Written as DNA, the CDR3 is TGCGCCAGCAGCTTGGGACAGGGAACCAAAAACATTCAGTACTTC.